This TCR beta chain was captured by sequencing in a study of T cell responses to AZD1222 COVID-19 vaccine. For this clone: Its target is not known.

The assay was immunoSEQ multiplex PCR, and TCRdb's table has in-frame clones only and misses some. The sample holds approximately 180,000 clones, around 89% seen once. Study findings and constraints: Targeting of unmutated variant regions was reportedly seen in nearly half of spike-specific TCRs. Of the AZD1222 recipients, only five to seven were seropositive at baseline. Two AZD1222 administrations were followed by greater Spike-specific TCR breadth and depth. A mostly white British donor set with more females was recruited, and clonal diversity was possibly underestimated.

This TCR was recovered from an adult who received the MenACWY meningococcal vaccine as a control. Sequencing used peripheral blood, obtained 28 days after the second dose of the MenACWY control vaccine.

The CDR3 DNA follows: TGTGCCAGCAGCCACGGGACAGGGGATAATTCACCCCTCCACTTT. This sequence encodes CASSHGTGDNSPLHF. The rearrangement joins TRBV5-6 to TRBJ1-6, with 10 bases lining up with TRBD1. Germline trimming cut 4 bases from V and 5 bases from J; bases unmatched to any gene: 3. Germline-derived CDR1 and CDR2 are SGHDT and YYEEEE. This CDR3 has 15 residues.